This TCR beta chain was captured in a study of T-cell reconstitution after alpha-beta-depleted transplantation in children. This clonotype has at least ten counts. Unique molecular identifiers were incorporated into the prepared TCRbeta library. TCRdb itself ran the PCR reads through MiXCR, one entry per CDR3 protein. The table lists some 200,000 distinct CDR3 sequences, 9.7% of them singletons. This CDR3 comprises 12 residues. Trimming cost V 3 bases and J 2 bases, with 5 bases left between them. Per the germline V gene, CDR1 is SGHAT and CDR2 is FQDESV (reference sequence). This chain connects TRBV11-1 to TRBJ2-7; no firm D call. The sequences come from PBMCs from the stem cell graft donor, collected from the stem cell graft. This clonotype originated in a human donor who donated a stem cell graft to a child with SCID. Here the CDR3 reads CASSFDPYEQYF. The CDR3, as DNA: TGTGCCAGCAGCTTTGACCCCTACGAGCAGTACTTC.